A selection of T cell receptor beta chains follows, all from one sample in a study of shared clonotypes between healthy human individuals. The assay was immunoSEQ multiplex PCR, and TCRdb's table has in-frame clones only and misses some. The table lists 1.5 million to 2.5 million clones, over 85% of them singletons. The sample was naive CD8+ T cells sorted from blood. These receptors were collected from a man younger than 35 in good health. Both conserved end residues are part of each CDR3. The order of the fields is J gene, clone size, V gene, D gene, CDR3 DNA, CDR3 protein. D genes are given only for firm matches. Not all rows give a size; the values are once, few, many and, for expanded clones, a class.

TRBJ2-7 . TRBV2 TRBD1 TGTGCCAGCAGTGAACCTACAGGGGGCCTTGACTACGAGCAGTACTTC CASSEPTGGLDYEQYF
TRBJ2-2 . TRBV5-6 TRBD1 TGTGCCAGCAGTTACAGGGGAGCGAACACCGGGGAGCTGTTTTTT CASSYRGANTGELFF
TRBJ2-5 . TRBV13 . TGTGCCAGCAGCTCGGCCCACCGGGGGTGGCAAGAGACCCAGTACTTC CASSSAHRGWQETQYF
TRBJ2-1 . TRBV4-3 . TGCGCCAGCAGCCAAGATAGGGGAAGCTCCTACAATGAGCAGTTCTTC CASSQDRGSSYNEQFF
TRBJ2-5 . TRBV9 . TGTGCCAGCAGCGCGGACCTAGGGGTGAATCTGGAAGAGACCCAGTACTTC CASSADLGVNLEETQYF
TRBJ2-6 . TRBV13 . TGTGCCAGCAGCTTAATAGGGGCTGGGGCCAACGTCCTGACTTTC CASSLIGAGANVLTF
TRBJ1-1 . TRBV6-4 . TGTGCCAGCAGTGCATCAGGAGCTATTAACACTGAAGCTTTCTTT CASSASGAINTEAFF
TRBJ2-1 . TRBV9 . TGTGCCAGCAGCGTAGTGCGACCCAATGATGAGCAGTTCTTC CASSVVRPNDEQFF
TRBJ2-1 . TRBV9 TRBD2 TGTGCCAGCAGCGGAATTAGTAGCGGGGGCTATGAGCAGTTCTTC CASSGISSGGYEQFF
TRBJ2-7 . TRBV13 . TGTGCCAGCAGCCTAAGCGCGGACCTACTCCACGAGCAGTACTTC CASSLSADLLHEQYF
TRBJ1-6 . TRBV5-1 . TGCGCCAGCAGCTTCGCGCTGACGGGCTCCTATAATTCACCCCTCCACTTT CASSFALTGSYNSPLHF
TRBJ1-3 once TRBV13 . TGTGCCAGCACCGAGATGGGACCGATCTCTGGAAACACCATATATTTT CASTEMGPISGNTIYF
TRBJ2-7 . TRBV27 . TGTGCCAGCAGCCGAATGGGACCGAATGTAGAGCAGTACTTC CASSRMGPNVEQYF
TRBJ2-6 . TRBV5-4 . TGTGCCAGCAGCGTTGTGCCTGACGTCCTGACTTTC CASSVVPDVLTF
TRBJ1-2 . TRBV9 . TGTGCCAGCAGCCCCCCGGCAACGGGAGATGGCTACACCTTC CASSPPATGDGYTF
TRBJ2-1 . TRBV5-4 TRBD1 TGTGCCAGCAGCTCCGGGACAGGGGGAAGCAATGAGCAGTTCTTC CASSSGTGGSNEQFF
TRBJ2-7 . TRBV27 TRBD1 TGTGCCAGCAGTTTAGGGACAGCGAGCTACGAGCAGTACTTC CASSLGTASYEQYF
TRBJ2-3 . TRBV10-2 . TGCGCCAGCAACGGAGATACGCAGTATTTT CASNGDTQYF
TRBJ2-7 . TRBV7-8 . TGTGCCAGCAGCTTAGCGGACGGGCCCGCCTACGAGCAGTACTTC CASSLADGPAYEQYF
TRBJ2-1 . TRBV7-9 . TGTGCCAGCAGCTTAAGGACCAGTGGTGAGCAGTTCTTC CASSLRTSGEQFF
TRBJ2-3 . TRBV19 . TGTGCCAGTACCTATAGCGGACTTAGCACAGATACGCAGTATTTT CASTYSGLSTDTQYF
TRBJ2-7 once TRBV7-6 TRBD1 TGTGCCAGCAGCCCCGGGACAGGGGTGGGGTACGAGCAGTACTTC CASSPGTGVGYEQYF
TRBJ2-1 once TRBV4-3 . TGCGCCAGCAGCCTCGGGGCTTCCAATGAGCAGTTCTTC CASSLGASNEQFF
TRBJ2-7 . TRBV7-9 . TGTGCCAGCAGCTTAGGTACAGAATTCTCCTACGAGCAGTACTTC CASSLGTEFSYEQYF
TRBJ2-1 once TRBV9 . TGTGCCAGCAGCGTAGATGGACTATTGGGGGATGAGCAGTTCTTC CASSVDGLLGDEQFF
TRBJ2-3 . TRBV11-2 TRBD1 TGTGCCAGCAGCTTAGAGTGGGGGACAGGGTATACGCAGTATTTT CASSLEWGTGYTQYF
TRBJ1-1 . TRBV6-5 . TGTGCCAGCAGTTACGGGCCAGCCACTGAAGCTTTCTTT CASSYGPATEAFF
TRBJ1-2 . TRBV4-1 . TGCGCCAGCAGCCAAGATAGTGGGCAGGGCCTGGGCTACACCTTC CASSQDSGQGLGYTF
TRBJ2-3 . TRBV6-5 TRBD2 TGTGCCAGCAGTCGGACTAGCGGAAACACAGATACGCAGTATTTT CASSRTSGNTDTQYF
TRBJ1-1 . TRBV6-5 TRBD1 TGTGCCAGCAGTTCTGACAGGGCCACTGAAGCTTTCTTT CASSSDRATEAFF
TRBJ2-1 . TRBV4-1 . TGCGCCAGCAGCCTAAAGGGGGAGTCCTACAATGAGCAGTTCTTC CASSLKGESYNEQFF
TRBJ1-1 . TRBV5-8 . TGTGCCAGCAGCTTGGTGGTCGTGGCTAACACTGAAGCTTTCTTT CASSLVVVANTEAFF
TRBJ2-1 . TRBV7-9 TRBD2 TGTGCCAGCAGTAGTGGACTAGCGGGAGGGCTCCTCTACAATGAGCAGTTCTTC CASSSGLAGGLLYNEQFF
TRBJ2-7 . TRBV6-1 TRBD2 TGTGCCAGCAGTGACTGGACTAGCGGGGGAACCACTTACGAGCAGTACTTC CASSDWTSGGTTYEQYF
TRBJ1-5 . TRBV28 . TGTGCCAGCACCTGGGAGGGGGAGGAGGGTCAGCCCCAGCATTTT CASTWEGEEGQPQHF
TRBJ1-2 . TRBV9 TRBD1 TGTGCCAGCAGCGTAGAGGCCGGGACAGGGACTACGGTACGGTACACCTTC CASSVEAGTGTTVRYTF
TRBJ2-7 . TRBV9 TRBD1 TGTGCCAGCAGCACAGGACAGGGGGCCGCCGAGCAGTACTTC CASSTGQGAAEQYF
TRBJ2-1 . TRBV30 TRBD2 TGTGCCTGGAGTATTCCCCCATCCTCCGGACTAGCGGGTTCCGACCCCTACAATGAGCAGTTCTTC CAWSIPPSSGLAGSDPYNEQFF
TRBJ2-7 . TRBV4-1 . TGCGCCAGCAGTTACCGGGACACGAGCTCCTACGAGCAGTACTTC CASSYRDTSSYEQYF
TRBJ2-1 . TRBV4-3 . TGCGCCAGCAGCCCAAACATACGGGTTAGCACCTACAATGAGCAGTTCTTC CASSPNIRVSTYNEQFF
TRBJ2-2 once TRBV10-3 . TGTGCCACCCATTCAGCTGGCCCGGGGGAGCTGTTTTTT CATHSAGPGELFF
TRBJ1-5 . TRBV15 . TGTGCCACCAGCAGAGATTTGATCACCGATCAGCCCCAGCATTTT CATSRDLITDQPQHF
TRBJ2-7 . TRBV27 TRBD1 TGTGCCACCAGGTGGGCGACAGGGGTGGAGGGCGAGCAGTACTTC CATRWATGVEGEQYF
TRBJ2-7 . TRBV4-2 . TGTGCCAGCAGCCAAGAAATAGGGGGGGCTTACGAGCAGTACTTC CASSQEIGGAYEQYF
TRBJ2-7 . TRBV4-3 TRBD2 TGCGCCAGCAGCCAATCCCTAGCGGGGGCCTACGAGCAGTACTTC CASSQSLAGAYEQYF
TRBJ1-2 . TRBV10-3 TRBD1 TGTGCCATCAGCCAGGACAGGGACTATGGCTACACCTTC CAISQDRDYGYTF
TRBJ1-3 . TRBV27 . TGTGCCAGCAGTCCAAGAGGTTCCTGGGGAAACACCATATATTTT CASSPRGSWGNTIYF
TRBJ2-1 . TRBV6-6 . TGTGCCAGCAGTTACTCGAACTGGGGTGAGCAGTTCTTC CASSYSNWGEQFF
TRBJ1-1 once TRBV5-1 TRBD1 TGCGCCAGCAGAACGACAGGGGGCAACACTGAAGCTTTCTTT CASRTTGGNTEAFF
TRBJ2-2 . TRBV10-2 . TGCGCCAGCAGTGCCCAGGTCGGCACCGGGGAGCTGTTTTTT CASSAQVGTGELFF
TRBJ1-2 few TRBV13 . TGTGCCAGCAGCTTAGGGCTCAGGGGAGGTGGGGCCTTC CASSLGLRGGGAF